The 28 T cell receptor beta chains given below trace back to one sample, sequenced in a study of blood T cell repertoires in COVID-19. The table came from immunoSEQ multiplex PCR; TCRdb's copy has only in-frame clones and leaves some out. The table shows 200,000 or so clones, with approximately 91% occurring only once. The sequenced sample was peripheral blood. All receptors come from a man over 45 with COVID-19, enrolled during active disease.

The genes are TRBV7-9 and TRBJ1-4; D is unresolved. Trimming took 5 bases from V and 6 from J, leaving 4 bases between them. The CDR3 runs to 11 residues. The germline CDR1 and CDR2 sequences are SEHNR and FQNEAQ (reference sequence). The CDR3 sequence: CASSLDEKLFF. CDR3 in DNA: TGTGCCAGCAGCCTTGATGAAAAACTGTTTTTT.

The gene calls are TRBV6-2 or TRBV6-3 and TRBJ1-1; D possibly corresponds to TRBD1 (5 bases). V dropped 2 bases and J dropped 5 bases, with 15 bases sitting between them. The CDR3 is made up of 15 amino acids. Per the germline V gene, CDR1 is MNHEY and CDR2 is SVGEGT. CDR3 DNA sequence: TGTGCCAGCAGTTACGCGACAGCCGGTCTTACTGAAGCTTTCTTT. The encoded protein is CASSYATAGLTEAFF.

CDR3 coding DNA: TGCGCCAGCAATACAGGGGGCACCGGGGAGCTGTTTTTT. Translation gives CASNTGGTGELFF. The chain links TRBV10-1 to TRBJ2-2, with 8 bases fitting TRBD1. This CDR3 has 13 amino acids. Trimming cost V 7 bases and J 4 bases; bases outside gene matches: 2. From germline, CDR1 is WNHNN and CDR2 SYGVQD (reference sequence).

The V and J genes are TRBV5-1 and TRBJ2-3; 8 bases fit TRBD2. Germline CDR1 and CDR2: SGHRS and YFSETQ. This CDR3 region has 14 residues. Trimming cost V 6 bases and J 6 bases; bases outside gene matches: 9. The CDR3 region is CASKFGSGIDTQYF. The DNA of the CDR3 is TGCGCCAGCAAGTTCGGTAGCGGGATCGATACGCAGTATTTT.

Note on this clone: At the DNA level, this CDR3 is encoded by other sequences in the same sample as well. This chain uses TRBV3-1 (or the pseudogene TRBV3-2) with TRBJ1-2; 7 bases fit TRBD1. This CDR3 is built from 14 residues. Trimming at V came to 3 bases and at J to 2 bases, leaving 3 bases not matched to a gene. From germline, CDR1 is LGHDT and CDR2 YNNKEL (reference sequence). The CDR3 nucleotides are TGTGCCAGCAGCCAGGGACAGAAAAACTATGGCTACACCTTC. This sequence encodes CASSQGQKNYGYTF.

The chain employs TRBV11-3 and TRBJ2-2, with 11 bases matching TRBD2. The J segment lost 4 bases and the V segment lost 1 base, leaving 2 bases of the junction unmatched. Germline CDR1 SGHNT, CDR2 YENEEA. The CDR3 totals 16 residues. The CDR3 coding sequence is TGTGCCAGCAGCTTAGTACTAGCGGGAGTCACCGGGGAGCTGTTTTTT. Translating gives CASSLVLAGVTGELFF.

CDR3 in DNA: TGTGCCAGCAGCTCTCATCACTACTACGAGCAGTACTTC. Protein: CASSSHHYYEQYF. The rearrangement links TRBV7-9 to TRBJ2-7, with D uncertain. CDR1 and CDR2 from the germline V gene are SEHNR and FQNEAQ (reference sequence). The ends were cut back, 4 bases at V and 3 bases at J, with 10 bases in the middle. The CDR3 is 13 residues long.

The chain couples TRBV18 to TRBJ2-1, with a tentative D call TRBD1 (7 bases). The CDR3 is 17 amino acids. V lost 6 bases and J lost 2, with 20 bases in between. Germline V gene sequence: CDR1 KGHSH, CDR2 LQKENI. Here the CDR3 reads CASSKGGGTLTYNEQFF. The CDR3 nucleotides read TGTGCCAGCTCGAAAGGAGGGGGCACTTTAACCTACAATGAGCAGTTCTTC.

The chain couples TRBV18 to TRBJ2-5; 9 positions agree with TRBD2. V trimming: 2 bases; J trimming: 5 bases; junction bases outside the gene matches: 0. Per the germline V gene, CDR1 is KGHSH and CDR2 is LQKENI. CDR3 length: 13 residues. CDR3 region: CASSPTSGETQYF. CDR3 DNA sequence: TGTGCCAGCTCACCAACTAGCGGGGAGACCCAGTACTTC.

This clone was recorded a few times. The genes are TRBV19 and TRBJ1-1; D gene ambiguous. The length of the CDR3 is 12 residues. V lost 7 bases to trimming and J lost 1 base, with 7 bases between them. Looked up from germline, CDR1 is LNHDA and CDR2 is SQIVND (reference sequence). The CDR3 coding sequence is TGTGCCAGTACTCACTGGAACACTGAAGCTTTCTTT. Translation: CASTHWNTEAFF.

This clone was detected only once. The V call is TRBV29-1, the J call TRBJ2-7, with D possibly matching TRBD1 (6 bases). Per germline, CDR1 SQVTM and CDR2 ANQGSEA. This CDR3 has 13 residues. V shed 6 bases and J shed 4 bases, with 16 bases lying between them. The CDR3 is CSVTGTRDYEQYF. CDR3 DNA: TGCAGCGTGACCGGGACACGGGATTACGAGCAGTACTTC.

The chain joins TRBV4-1 to TRBJ1-2; 7 bases align to TRBD1. J lost 0 bases, V lost 0 bases, and 7 bases had no gene match. Germline values: CDR1 MGHRA, CDR2 YSYEKL. The CDR3 spans 17 residues. The CDR3 loop reads CASSQDFLGGTNYGYTF. In DNA, the CDR3 is TGCGCCAGCAGCCAAGATTTTTTAGGGGGCACTAACTATGGCTACACCTTC.

The rearrangement links TRBV5-6 to TRBJ1-2; TRBD1 matches at 9 bases. The CDR3 length is 13 residues. CDR1 is SGHDT, CDR2 YYEEEE, per germline. After removal of 4 bases from V and 10 bases from J, the junction contained 8 bases not matched to a gene. The CDR3: CASSHTGGPSYTF. The CDR3 nucleotides are TGTGCCAGCAGCCATACAGGGGGCCCTTCCTACACCTTC.

A single count supports this clone. The chain has TRBV7-9 and TRBJ1-2, with 8 bases lining up with TRBD1. J gave up 2 bases and V 4 bases, and 3 bases lay outside the gene matches. Germline V gene sequence: CDR1 SEHNR, CDR2 FQNEAQ (reference sequence). CDR3 length: 14 amino acids. The CDR3 coding sequence is TGTGCCAGCAGCTCCCGGGACAGGAACTATGGCTACACCTTC. Translation gives CASSSRDRNYGYTF.

The chain has TRBV29-1 and TRBJ2-5; weak D call: TRBD1 (5 bases). Germline-derived CDR1 and CDR2 are SQVTM and ANQGSEA. The length of the CDR3 is 12 residues. The germline V and J ends were trimmed by 7 bases and 3 bases, with 12 bases remaining between them. In nucleotides, the CDR3 is TGCAGCGCAACAGGTGACGAAGAGACCCAGTACTTC. This translates into CSATGDEETQYF.

This clone has just one count. The chain recombines TRBV27 with TRBJ2-5; no definite D call. Trimming shortened V by 2 bases and J by 2 bases, and 6 bases separated the two germline ends. The CDR3 contains 13 residues. In germline, CDR1 is MNHEY, CDR2 SMNVEV (reference sequence). The CDR3 is CASSLKYQETQYF. The CDR3 nucleotides read TGTGCCAGCAGTTTAAAATATCAAGAGACCCAGTACTTC.

This chain connects TRBV19 to TRBJ1-3; the D gene is possibly TRBD1 (5 bases). This CDR3 comprises 16 residues. Trimming left V 6 bases short and J 2 bases short, with 17 bases between. CDR1 and CDR2 (germline): LNHDA, SQIVND (reference sequence). CDR3 residues: CASSPPGHVPGNTIYF. The CDR3 DNA reads TGTGCCAGTAGCCCCCCCGGACACGTCCCTGGAAACACCATATATTTT.

V gene TRBV27 combines with J gene TRBJ2-2, with D perhaps matching TRBD2 (7 bases). The germline V and J ends were trimmed by 6 bases and 2 bases, with 13 bases remaining between them. This CDR3 region has 15 residues. Germline CDR1 and CDR2: MNHEY and SMNVEV (reference sequence). The CDR3 bases are TGTGCCAGCAGACCCGGCGGGGGCAACACCGGGGAGCTGTTTTTT. This translates into CASRPGGGNTGELFF.

The CDR3 nucleotides read TGTGCCAGCAGTGGGACAGGGGACACAGATACGCAGTATTTT. This codes for CASSGTGDTDTQYF. V usage is TRBV2 and J usage is TRBJ2-3, with TRBD1 matching over 9 bases. Germline V gene data show CDR1 as SNHLY and CDR2 as FYNNEI. The J segment lost 2 bases and the V segment lost 4 bases, leaving 1 base of the junction unmatched. The CDR3 covers 14 residues.

This clone is a singleton in its sample. The rearrangement joins TRBV11-2 to TRBJ2-7; 13 bases map to TRBD2. Looked up from germline, CDR1 is SGHAT and CDR2 is FQNNGV. The trim removed 5 bases at V and 5 bases at J, leaving 9 bases unmatched. CDR3 size: 16 residues. The CDR3, as DNA: TGTGCCAGCAGCCGGGATGGACTAGCGGGAGAGGACGAGCAGTACTTC. This gives the protein CASSRDGLAGEDEQYF.

CDR3 nucleotides: TGTGCCAGCAGGACAGGGGGCGGACCAGGAGCGAATTCACCCCTCCACTTT. Protein: CASRTGGGPGANSPLHF. The J gene is TRBJ1-6, the V gene TRBV28; 10 positions agree with TRBD1. Losses at the gene ends were 6 bases for V and 7 bases for J; bases not matched to a gene: 12. The CDR3 consists of 17 residues. The germline CDR1 and CDR2 sequences are MDHEN and SYDVKM.

This clone was detected a few times. The chain uses TRBV7-9 and TRBJ2-7; 8 bases are a match to TRBD1. V lost 3 bases to trimming and J lost 5 bases; unmatched junction nucleotides: 9. The germline V gene encodes CDR1 SEHNR and CDR2 FQNEAQ (reference sequence). This CDR3 has 15 residues. The chain's CDR3 is CASSLSATGVHEQYF. CDR3 nucleotide sequence: TGTGCCAGCAGCTTGTCGGCGACAGGGGTCCACGAGCAGTACTTC. The whole variable domain, filled in from reference TRBV7-9 and TRBJ2-7, reads DTGVSQNPRHKITKRGQNVTFRCDPISEHNRLYWYRQTLGQGPEFLTYFQNEAQLEKSRLLSDRFSAERPKGSFSTLEIQRTEQGDSAMYLCASSLSATGVHEQYFGPGTRLTVT.

The chain links TRBV5-1 to TRBJ2-2, with 12 bases identical to TRBD1. Trimming took 4 bases from V and 0 from J; bases not matched to a gene: 4. The CDR3 loop spans 17 amino acids. The germline V gene has CDR1 SGHRS and CDR2 YFSETQ. CDR3 DNA sequence: TGCGCCAGCAGCGTGGGACAGGGGGCCCCGAACACCGGGGAGCTGTTTTTT. Its protein product is CASSVGQGAPNTGELFF.

V gene TRBV9 combines with J gene TRBJ2-7; 10 nucleotides align to TRBD2. The CDR3 contains 15 residues. The junction had 7 bases not matched to a gene; V was cut back by 0 bases and J by 7 bases. Germline V gene lookup returns CDR1 SGDLS and CDR2 YYNGEE. The chain's CDR3 is CASSVAASGSDEQYF. The DNA of the CDR3 is TGTGCCAGCAGCGTAGCGGCTAGCGGGAGTGATGAGCAGTACTTC.

The rearrangement links TRBV10-3 to TRBJ2-5, with TRBD2 matching 13 bases. The CDR3 contains 15 residues. The V and J ends lost 6 bases and 5 bases, in that order; junction bases with no gene match: 6. Germline loops: CDR1 ENHRY, CDR2 SYGVKD. The CDR3 is CAIREGLAGFETQYF. The CDR3 DNA reads as TGTGCCATCAGGGAGGGACTAGCGGGATTCGAGACCCAGTACTTC.

The genes are TRBV30 and TRBJ2-7, with 7 bases identical to TRBD1. Losses at the gene ends were 3 bases for V and 1 base for J; bases not matched to a gene: 9. The CDR3 covers 15 residues. The germline gives CDR1 GTSNPN, CDR2 SVGIG (reference sequence). DNA for the CDR3: TGTGCCTGGAGCAAGGGACAGCATAATTCCTACGAGCAGTACTTC. As protein: CAWSKGQHNSYEQYF.

CDR3 loop: CASTSGLAGADTQYF. The CDR3 DNA sequence: TGTGCCAGCACATCCGGACTAGCGGGGGCGGATACGCAGTATTTT. The genes are TRBV6-5 and TRBJ2-3; 13 bases map to TRBD2. The germline gives CDR1 MNHEY, CDR2 SVGAGI. After removal of 7 bases from V and 6 bases from J, the junction contained 7 bases not matched to a gene. The CDR3 totals 15 residues.

The chain uses TRBV3-1 (or the pseudogene TRBV3-2) and TRBJ1-1; 8 nucleotides match TRBD1. This CDR3 spans 13 amino acids. Unmatched junction bases numbered 1, after V lost 1 base and J lost 6 bases. Germline V gene sequence: CDR1 LGHDT, CDR2 YNNKEL (reference sequence). CDR3 residues: CASSQGTGPEAFF. In DNA form, the CDR3 reads TGTGCCAGCAGCCAAGGGACAGGGCCTGAAGCTTTCTTT.